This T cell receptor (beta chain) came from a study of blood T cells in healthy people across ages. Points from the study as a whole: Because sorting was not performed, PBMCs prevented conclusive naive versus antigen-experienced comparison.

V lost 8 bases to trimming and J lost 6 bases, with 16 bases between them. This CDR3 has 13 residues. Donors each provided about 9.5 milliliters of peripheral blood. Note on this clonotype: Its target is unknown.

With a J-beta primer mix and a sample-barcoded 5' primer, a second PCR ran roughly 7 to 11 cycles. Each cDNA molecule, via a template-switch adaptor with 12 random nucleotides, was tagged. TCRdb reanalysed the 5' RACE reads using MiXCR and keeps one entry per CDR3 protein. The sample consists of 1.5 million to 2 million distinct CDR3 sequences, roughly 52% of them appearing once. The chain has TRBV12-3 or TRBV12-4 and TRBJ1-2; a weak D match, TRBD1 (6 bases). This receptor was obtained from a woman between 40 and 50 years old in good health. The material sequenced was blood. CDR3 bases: TGTGCCAGCGGTGTACAGGGAAGGGATGGCTACACCTTC. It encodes CASGVQGRDGYTF.